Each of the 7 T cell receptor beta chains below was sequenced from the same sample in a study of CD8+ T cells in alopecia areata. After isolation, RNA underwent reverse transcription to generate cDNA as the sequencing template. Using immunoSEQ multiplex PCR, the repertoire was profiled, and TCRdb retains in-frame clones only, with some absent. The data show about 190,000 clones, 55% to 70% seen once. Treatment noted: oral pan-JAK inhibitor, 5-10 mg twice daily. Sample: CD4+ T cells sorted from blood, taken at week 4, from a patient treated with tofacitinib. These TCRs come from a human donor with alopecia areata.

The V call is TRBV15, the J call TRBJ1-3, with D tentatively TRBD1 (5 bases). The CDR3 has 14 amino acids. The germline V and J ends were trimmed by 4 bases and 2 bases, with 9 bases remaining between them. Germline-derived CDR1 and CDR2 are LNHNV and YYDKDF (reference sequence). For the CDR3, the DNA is TGTGCCACCAGCAACGGCAGGGCTGGAAACACCATATATTTT. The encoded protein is CATSNGRAGNTIYF.

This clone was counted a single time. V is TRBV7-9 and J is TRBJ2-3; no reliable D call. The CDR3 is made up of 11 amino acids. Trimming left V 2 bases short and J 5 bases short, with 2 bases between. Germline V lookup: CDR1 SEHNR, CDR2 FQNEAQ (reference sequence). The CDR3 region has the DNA TGTGCCAGCAGCTTACTAGATACGCAGTATTTT. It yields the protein CASSLLDTQYF. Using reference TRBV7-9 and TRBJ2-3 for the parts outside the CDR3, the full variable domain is DTGVSQNPRHKITKRGQNVTFRCDPISEHNRLYWYRQTLGQGPEFLTYFQNEAQLEKSRLLSDRFSAERPKGSFSTLEIQRTEQGDSAMYLCASSLLDTQYFGPGTRLTVL.

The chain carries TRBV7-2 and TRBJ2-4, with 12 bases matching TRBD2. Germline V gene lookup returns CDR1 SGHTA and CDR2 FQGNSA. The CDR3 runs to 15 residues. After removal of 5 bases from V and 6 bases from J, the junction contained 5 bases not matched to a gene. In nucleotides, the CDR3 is TGTGCCAGCAGCACGAGGACTAGCGGGACAAACATTCAGTACTTC. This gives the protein CASSTRTSGTNIQYF.

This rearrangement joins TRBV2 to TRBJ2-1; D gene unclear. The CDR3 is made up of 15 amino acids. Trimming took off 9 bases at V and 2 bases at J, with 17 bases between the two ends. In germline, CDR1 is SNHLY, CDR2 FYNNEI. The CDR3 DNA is TGTGCCAGTAGGCCCCTACACTCCCCCTACAATGAGCAGTTCTTC. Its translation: CASRPLHSPYNEQFF.

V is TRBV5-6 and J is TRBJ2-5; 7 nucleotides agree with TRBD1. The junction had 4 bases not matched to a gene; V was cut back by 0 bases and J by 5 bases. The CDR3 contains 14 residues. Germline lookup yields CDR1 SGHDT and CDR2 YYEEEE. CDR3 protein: CASSLAGTAETQYF. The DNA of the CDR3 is TGTGCCAGCAGCTTGGCCGGGACAGCGGAGACCCAGTACTTC.

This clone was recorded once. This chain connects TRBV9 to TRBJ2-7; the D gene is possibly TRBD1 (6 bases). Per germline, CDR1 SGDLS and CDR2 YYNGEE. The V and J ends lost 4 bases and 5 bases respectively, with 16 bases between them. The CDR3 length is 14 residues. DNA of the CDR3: TGTGCCAGCAGCCAAGATCCTACAGGGCACGAGCAGTACTTC. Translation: CASSQDPTGHEQYF.

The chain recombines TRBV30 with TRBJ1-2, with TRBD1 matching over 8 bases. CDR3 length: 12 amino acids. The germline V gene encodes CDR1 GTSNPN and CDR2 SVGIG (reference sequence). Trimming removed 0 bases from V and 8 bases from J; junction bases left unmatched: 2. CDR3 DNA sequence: TGTGCCTGGAGTGTTTGGACAGGGGGCTACACCTTC. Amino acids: CAWSVWTGGYTF. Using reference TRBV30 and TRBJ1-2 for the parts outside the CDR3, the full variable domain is SQTIHQWPATLVQPVGSPLSLECTVEGTSNPNLYWYRQAAGRGLQLLFYSVGIGQISSEVPQNLSASRPQDRQFILSSKKLLLSDSGFYLCAWSVWTGGYTFGSGTRLTVV.